These T cell receptor beta chains were read from a single sample in a study of long-term antiretroviral therapy in people with HIV. Sequenced by immunoSEQ multiplex PCR; TCRdb stores in-frame clones only, minus some. Here the sample spans 13,000 or so clones, 70% to 80% being singletons. The specimen comprised unsorted PBMCs, sampled 1.3 years after starting antiretroviral therapy. Receptors were obtained from a woman aged 18 to 35 with HIV. Each CDR3 is given with its conserved first and last residue. A D gene is named only where the DNA matches it firmly. Size tells how often a clone was seen (once, few, many) or the class of an expanded clone, and some rows leave it out.

j_gene: TRBJ1-1
v_gene: TRBV27
abundance: .
d_gene: TRBD1
CDR3nt: TGTGCCAGCAGTTTCGGCCAGGGGGGGACTGAAGCTTTCTTT
CDR3aa: CASSFGQGGTEAFF

j_gene: TRBJ2-2
v_gene: TRBV5-8
abundance: .
d_gene: .
CDR3nt: TGTGCCAGCAGCTTTGACAGCTTCACCGGGGAGCTGTTTTTT
CDR3aa: CASSFDSFTGELFF

j_gene: TRBJ2-7
v_gene: TRBV28
abundance: .
d_gene: .
CDR3nt: TGTGCCAGCAGTTTAGATAGCTCCTACGAGCAGTACTTC
CDR3aa: CASSLDSSYEQYF

j_gene: TRBJ1-5
v_gene: TRBV6-5
abundance: .
d_gene: TRBD1
CDR3nt: TGTGCCAGCAGTTACTCGACAGGGAGACAGCCCCAGCATTTT
CDR3aa: CASSYSTGRQPQHF

j_gene: TRBJ1-3
v_gene: TRBV4-3
abundance: .
d_gene: .
CDR3nt: TGCGCCAGCAGCCAAGAGCCCAACTTCTCTGGAAACACCATATATTTT
CDR3aa: CASSQEPNFSGNTIYF

j_gene: TRBJ2-7
v_gene: TRBV10-1
abundance: .
d_gene: .
CDR3nt: TGCGCCAGCAGTCCAGGGATTTACGAGCAGTACTTC
CDR3aa: CASSPGIYEQYF

j_gene: TRBJ2-5
v_gene: TRBV29-1
abundance: once
d_gene: .
CDR3nt: TGCAGCGTTGTTCATACCGAAGAGACCCAGTACTTC
CDR3aa: CSVVHTEETQYF

j_gene: TRBJ2-3
v_gene: TRBV7-7
abundance: .
d_gene: .
CDR3nt: TGTGCTAGCAGCTTAGACTATACAGATACGCAGTATTTT
CDR3aa: CASSLDYTDTQYF

j_gene: TRBJ1-3
v_gene: TRBV29-1
abundance: .
d_gene: TRBD1
CDR3nt: TGCAGCGTTGAAGGGGGCCAGGACAGGGTGGGGGGAAACACCATATATTTT
CDR3aa: CSVEGGQDRVGGNTIYF

j_gene: TRBJ1-1
v_gene: TRBV14
abundance: .
d_gene: .
CDR3nt: TGTGCCAGCAGCCAAGTGGGGGGCGCTGAAGCTTTCTTT
CDR3aa: CASSQVGGAEAFF

j_gene: TRBJ1-2
v_gene: TRBV28
abundance: .
d_gene: .
CDR3nt: TGTGCCAGCAGTTTTGGAGGGGCCTATGGCTACACCTTC
CDR3aa: CASSFGGAYGYTF

j_gene: TRBJ2-5
v_gene: TRBV9
abundance: .
d_gene: .
CDR3nt: TGTGCCAGCAGCCCCGAATGGGAGACCCAGTACTTC
CDR3aa: CASSPEWETQYF

j_gene: TRBJ2-7
v_gene: TRBV7-9
abundance: few
d_gene: TRBD1
CDR3nt: TGTGCCAGCAGCGACTGGACAGGGGGTAAATCCTACGAGCAGTACTTC
CDR3aa: CASSDWTGGKSYEQYF

j_gene: TRBJ2-1
v_gene: TRBV9
abundance: .
d_gene: TRBD2
CDR3nt: TGTGCCAGCAGCCCCCTGGGGGGGGTAAGCTCCTACAATGAGCAGTTCTTC
CDR3aa: CASSPLGGVSSYNEQFF

j_gene: TRBJ2-1
v_gene: TRBV9
abundance: once
d_gene: .
CDR3nt: TGTGCCAGCAGCGTAGGTGGCTCCAATGAGCAGTTCTTC
CDR3aa: CASSVGGSNEQFF

j_gene: TRBJ1-2
v_gene: TRBV10-3
abundance: .
d_gene: TRBD1
CDR3nt: TGTGCCAGACAGGGAAACTATGGCTACACCTTC
CDR3aa: CARQGNYGYTF

j_gene: TRBJ1-5
v_gene: TRBV5-3
abundance: .
d_gene: .
CDR3nt: TGTGCCAGAAGCTTTATCGAGGCAGGGGTAACTCAGCCCCAGCATTTT
CDR3aa: CARSFIEAGVTQPQHF

j_gene: TRBJ2-5
v_gene: TRBV7-2
abundance: .
d_gene: .
CDR3nt: TGTGCCAGCAGTTACAACGTAGCGTTGGAGACCCAGTACTTC
CDR3aa: CASSYNVALETQYF

j_gene: TRBJ1-6
v_gene: TRBV7-2
abundance: .
d_gene: .
CDR3nt: TGTGCCAGCAGCTTTTTAAGCGGCTCCTATAATTCACCCCTCCACTTT
CDR3aa: CASSFLSGSYNSPLHF

j_gene: TRBJ2-1
v_gene: TRBV14
abundance: .
d_gene: TRBD2
CDR3nt: TGTGCCAGCAGGCCTAGCGGGGGGGTCTACAATGAGCAGTTCTTC
CDR3aa: CASRPSGGVYNEQFF

j_gene: TRBJ1-2
v_gene: TRBV19
abundance: few
d_gene: .
CDR3nt: TGTGCCAGTAGTATGGGAACAGGCCACTATGGCTACACCTTC
CDR3aa: CASSMGTGHYGYTF

j_gene: TRBJ1-5
v_gene: TRBV19
abundance: .
d_gene: .
CDR3nt: TGTGCCAGTAGTATAGTAATGGGGCGTCGCAGGGATTTT
CDR3aa: CASSIVMGRRRDF